This record concerns one T cell receptor (beta chain) sequence. Its specificity is not known. The sample comes from a study of response to subunit inactivated influenza vaccine. Study outcomes and limitations: The study's authors posited that every seasonal influenza vaccination enlists few new T cells.

TCRdb redid the calling of the RT-PCR reads with MiXCR, one entry per CDR3 protein. This table holds roughly 700,000 distinct CDR3 sequences, less than 20% found once. The CDR3 contains 16 residues. V gave up 4 bases and J gave up 3 bases; unmatched junction bases: 5. From germline, CDR1 is SGHRS and CDR2 YFSETQ. This receptor was taken from a man aged 45-60 years who received an inactivated influenza vaccine. This specimen consisted of PBMCs from blood, obtained 11 to 12 days after vaccination. This rearrangement joins TRBV5-1 to TRBJ2-2, with 11 nucleotides matching TRBD2. The CDR3 nucleotides read TGCGCCAGCAGCGGAACTAGCGGGAGCGACACCGGGGAGCTGTTTTTT. Protein sequence: CASSGTSGSDTGELFF.